This T cell receptor beta chain was sequenced for a study of T-cell reconstitution after alpha-beta-depleted transplantation in children listed by TCRdb under 2016. Turning to the overall study: Using TCR repertoire profiling, the study followed T-cell immune reconstitution in a quantitative way in children after TCRalphabeta/CD19-depleted allogeneic hematopoietic cell transplantation.

The CDR3 runs 15 amino acids, cysteine and phenylalanine included. Solely the CDR3 DNA is kept, with 45 bases framed from the first base. V lost 3 bases and J lost 3 bases; the stretch between them is 15 bases long. Summary of the overall study and its limitations: In some patients, the high TCRbeta diversity seen at day 60 was put down to recipient T cells and intrathymic progenitors that had survived conditioning. The apparently early recovery of alphabetaT-cell counts about two months after transplant reportedly depended on only several hundred rapidly expanded clones that came from non-depleted graft cells. Over subsequent months, a decline in hyperexpanded clone frequencies was noted, and after one year, T-cell counts and TCRbeta diversity were mostly ascribed to newly produced T cells.

Read against the paper, the sample's treatment or condition label means: allogeneic hematopoietic cell transplantation with graft depleted of TCRalphabeta T cells and CD19 B cells. Transplant recipients were children who received TCRalphabeta/CD19-depleted allogeneic hematopoietic cell grafts. A note on this clonotype: The antigen this receptor binds is unknown. Per-base quality was not reported, and no clone a single base away is much larger than it.

Libraries were made using PCR. The instrument was an Illumina HiSeq 2500. Molecular barcoding was employed in the preparation of TCR libraries, with unique molecular identifiers being used to normalize TCRbeta repertoire quantification. TCRdb trimmed public reads at Q25 via fastp, called clones via MiXCR and kept in-frame beta chains. Entries are consolidated by CDR3 protein sequence, retaining the most common genes and DNA. The sample includes roughly 200,000 distinct CDR3 sequences, with approximately 8.4% observed a single time. Approximately 40% of the sample goes to the ten largest clones. The receptor was isolated from a male patient between 2 and 10 years old who had a stem cell transplant for acute myeloid leukemia, so the T cells may come from the graft donor. The V and J genes are TRBV12-3 or TRBV12-4 and TRBJ2-7; the D segment could be TRBD2, given 7 matching bases. The sample here was PBMCs, mostly from graft donor cells, taken 360 days after TCRalphabeta/CD19-depleted stem cell transplant. The nucleotide sequence is TGTGCCAGCAGTTTGGGGGGGCTGGGGATCTACGAGCAGTACTTC. Its translation is CASSLGGLGIYEQYF.